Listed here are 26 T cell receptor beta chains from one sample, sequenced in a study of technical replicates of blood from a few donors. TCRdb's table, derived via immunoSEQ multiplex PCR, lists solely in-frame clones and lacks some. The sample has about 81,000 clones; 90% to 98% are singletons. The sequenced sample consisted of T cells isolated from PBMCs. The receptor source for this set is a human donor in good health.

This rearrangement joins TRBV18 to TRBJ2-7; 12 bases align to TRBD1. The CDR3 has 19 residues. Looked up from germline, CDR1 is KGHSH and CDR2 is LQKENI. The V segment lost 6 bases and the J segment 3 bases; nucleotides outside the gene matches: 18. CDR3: CASSRGHSGTGGLFYEQYF. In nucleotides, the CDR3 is TGTGCCAGCTCCCGGGGACATTCCGGGACAGGGGGCCTCTTCTACGAGCAGTACTTC.

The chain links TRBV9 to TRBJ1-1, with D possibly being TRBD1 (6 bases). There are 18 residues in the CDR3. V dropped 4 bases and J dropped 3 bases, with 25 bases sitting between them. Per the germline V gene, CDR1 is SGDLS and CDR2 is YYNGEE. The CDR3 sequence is CASSPNWGRGGRDTEAFF. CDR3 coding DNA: TGTGCCAGCAGCCCGAACTGGGGGCGTGGGGGGAGGGACACTGAAGCTTTCTTT.

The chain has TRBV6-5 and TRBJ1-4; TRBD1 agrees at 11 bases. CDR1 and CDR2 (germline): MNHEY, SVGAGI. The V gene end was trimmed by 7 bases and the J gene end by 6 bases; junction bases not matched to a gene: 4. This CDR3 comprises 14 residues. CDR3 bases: TGTGCCAGCACTTGGACAGGGGGCGATGAAAAACTGTTTTTT. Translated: CASTWTGGDEKLFF.

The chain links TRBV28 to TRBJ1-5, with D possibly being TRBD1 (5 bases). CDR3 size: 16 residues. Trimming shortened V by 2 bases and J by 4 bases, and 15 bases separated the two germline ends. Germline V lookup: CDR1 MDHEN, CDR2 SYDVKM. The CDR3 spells CASSLRWSGGNQPQHF. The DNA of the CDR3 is TGTGCCAGCAGTTTACGGTGGTCGGGGGGGAATCAGCCCCAGCATTTT.

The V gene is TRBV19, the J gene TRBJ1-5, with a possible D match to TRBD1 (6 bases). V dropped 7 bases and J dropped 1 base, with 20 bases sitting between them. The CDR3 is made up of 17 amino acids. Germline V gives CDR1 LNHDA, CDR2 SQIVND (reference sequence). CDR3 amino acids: CASNPRTGGGSNQPQHF. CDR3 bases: TGTGCCAGTAACCCTCGGACGGGGGGCGGAAGCAATCAGCCCCAGCATTTT.

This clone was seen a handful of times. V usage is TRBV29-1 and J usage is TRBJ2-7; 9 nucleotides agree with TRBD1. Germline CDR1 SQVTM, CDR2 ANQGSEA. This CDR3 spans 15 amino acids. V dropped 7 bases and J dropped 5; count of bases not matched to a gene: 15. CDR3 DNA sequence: TGCAGCGCCGGGACCGTTGGGACAGGGTTACACGAGCAGTACTTC. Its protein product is CSAGTVGTGLHEQYF.

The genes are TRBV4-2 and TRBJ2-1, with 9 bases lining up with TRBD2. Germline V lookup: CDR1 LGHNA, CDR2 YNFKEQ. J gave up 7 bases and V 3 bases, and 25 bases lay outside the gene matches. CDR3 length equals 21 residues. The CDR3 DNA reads TGTGCCAGCAGCCATCCCCATGACTTAGCGGGAGTGCTCTTCTTTGAGAATGAGCAGTTCTTC. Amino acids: CASSHPHDLAGVLFFENEQFF.

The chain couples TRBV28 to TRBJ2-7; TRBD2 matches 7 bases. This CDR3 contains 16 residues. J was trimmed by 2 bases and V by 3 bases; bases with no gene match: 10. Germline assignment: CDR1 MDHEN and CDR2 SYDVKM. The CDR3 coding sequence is TGTGCCAGCAGTTTCGAGTATTGGGGGAGGGCCTACGAGCAGTACTTC. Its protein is CASSFEYWGRAYEQYF.

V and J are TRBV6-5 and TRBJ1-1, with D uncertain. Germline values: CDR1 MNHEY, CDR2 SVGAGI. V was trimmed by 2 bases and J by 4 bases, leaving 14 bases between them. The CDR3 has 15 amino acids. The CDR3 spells CASSYNPGVSTEAFF. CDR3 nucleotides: TGTGCCAGCAGTTACAATCCCGGGGTTAGCACTGAAGCTTTCTTT.

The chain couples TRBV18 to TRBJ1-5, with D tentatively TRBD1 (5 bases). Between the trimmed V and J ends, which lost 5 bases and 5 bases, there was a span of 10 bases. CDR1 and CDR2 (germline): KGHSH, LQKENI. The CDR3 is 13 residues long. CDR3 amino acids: CASSLDTDQPQHF. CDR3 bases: TGTGCCAGCTCATTGGACACAGATCAGCCCCAGCATTTT.

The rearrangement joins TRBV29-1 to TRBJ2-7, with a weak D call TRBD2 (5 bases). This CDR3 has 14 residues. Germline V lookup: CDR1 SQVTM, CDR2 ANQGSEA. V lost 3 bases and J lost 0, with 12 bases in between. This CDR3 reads CSVEVEESSYEQYF. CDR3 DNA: TGCAGCGTTGAGGTGGAGGAGAGCTCCTACGAGCAGTACTTC.

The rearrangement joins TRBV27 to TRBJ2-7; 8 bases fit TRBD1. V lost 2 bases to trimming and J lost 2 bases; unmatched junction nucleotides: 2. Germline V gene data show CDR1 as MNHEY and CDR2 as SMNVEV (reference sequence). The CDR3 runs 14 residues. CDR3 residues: CASSLQGAAYEQYF. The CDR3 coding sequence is TGTGCCAGCAGTTTACAGGGGGCAGCCTACGAGCAGTACTTC.

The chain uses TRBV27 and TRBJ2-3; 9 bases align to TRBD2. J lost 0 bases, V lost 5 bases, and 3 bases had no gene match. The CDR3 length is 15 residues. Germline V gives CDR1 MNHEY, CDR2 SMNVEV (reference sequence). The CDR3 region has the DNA TGTGCCAGCAGTGGAGGACTAGCGAGCACAGATACGCAGTATTTT. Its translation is CASSGGLASTDTQYF.

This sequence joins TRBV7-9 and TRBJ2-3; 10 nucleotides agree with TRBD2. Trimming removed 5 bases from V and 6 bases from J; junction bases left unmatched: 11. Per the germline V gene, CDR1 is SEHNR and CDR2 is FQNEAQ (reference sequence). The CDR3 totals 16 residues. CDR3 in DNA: TGTGCCAGCAGCCCACTAGCGGGGACCAGGAGGGATACGCAGTATTTT. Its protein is CASSPLAGTRRDTQYF.

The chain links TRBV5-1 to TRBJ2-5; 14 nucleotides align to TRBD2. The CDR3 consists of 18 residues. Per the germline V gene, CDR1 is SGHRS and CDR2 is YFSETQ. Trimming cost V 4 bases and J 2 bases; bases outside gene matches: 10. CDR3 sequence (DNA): TGCGCCAGCAGCGGCCTGGGACTAGCGGGGGTCCTGCAAGAGACCCAGTACTTC. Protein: CASSGLGLAGVLQETQYF. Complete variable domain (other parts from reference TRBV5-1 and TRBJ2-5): KAGVTQTPRYLIKTRGQQVTLSCSPISGHRSVSWYQQTPGQGLQFLFEYFSETQRNKGNFPGRFSGRQFSNSRSEMNVSTLELGDSALYLCASSGLGLAGVLQETQYFGPGTRLLVL.

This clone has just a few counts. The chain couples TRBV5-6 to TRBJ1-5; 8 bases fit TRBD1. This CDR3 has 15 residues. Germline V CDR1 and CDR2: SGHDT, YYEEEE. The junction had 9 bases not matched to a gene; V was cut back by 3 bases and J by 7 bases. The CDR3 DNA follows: TGTGCCAGCAGCTATGGACAGGGTGGGGGACAGCCCCAGCATTTT. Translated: CASSYGQGGGQPQHF.

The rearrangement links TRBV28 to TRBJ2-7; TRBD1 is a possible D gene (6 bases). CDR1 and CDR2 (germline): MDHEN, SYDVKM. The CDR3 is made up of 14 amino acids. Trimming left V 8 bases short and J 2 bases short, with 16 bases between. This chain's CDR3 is CASQSPQGAYEQYF. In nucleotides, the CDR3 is TGTGCCAGCCAGTCCCCACAGGGAGCCTACGAGCAGTACTTC.

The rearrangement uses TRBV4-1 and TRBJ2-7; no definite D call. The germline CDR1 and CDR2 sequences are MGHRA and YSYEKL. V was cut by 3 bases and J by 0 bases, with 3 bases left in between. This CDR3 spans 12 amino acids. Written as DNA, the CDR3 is TGCGCCAGCAGCCAGAGCTCCTACGAGCAGTACTTC. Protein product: CASSQSSYEQYF.

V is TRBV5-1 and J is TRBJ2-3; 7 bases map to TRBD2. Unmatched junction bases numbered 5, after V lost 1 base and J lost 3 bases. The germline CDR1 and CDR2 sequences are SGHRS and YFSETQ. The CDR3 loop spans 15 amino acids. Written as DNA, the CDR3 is TGCGCCAGCAGCTTGTTTGGGACTACTACAGATACGCAGTATTTT. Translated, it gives CASSLFGTTTDTQYF.

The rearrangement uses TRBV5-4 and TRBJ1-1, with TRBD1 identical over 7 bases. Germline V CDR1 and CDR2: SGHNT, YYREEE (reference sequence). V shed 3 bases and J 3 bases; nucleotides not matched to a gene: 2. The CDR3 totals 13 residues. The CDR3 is CASSSGQHTEAFF. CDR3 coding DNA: TGTGCCAGCAGCTCGGGACAGCACACTGAAGCTTTCTTT.

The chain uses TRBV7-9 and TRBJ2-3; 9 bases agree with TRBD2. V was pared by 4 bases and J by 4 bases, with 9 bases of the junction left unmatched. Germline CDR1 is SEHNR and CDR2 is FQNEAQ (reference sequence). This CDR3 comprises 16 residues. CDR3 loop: CASSSTGAGGSDTQYF. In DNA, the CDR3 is TGTGCCAGCAGCTCTACGGGAGCGGGAGGATCAGATACGCAGTATTTT.

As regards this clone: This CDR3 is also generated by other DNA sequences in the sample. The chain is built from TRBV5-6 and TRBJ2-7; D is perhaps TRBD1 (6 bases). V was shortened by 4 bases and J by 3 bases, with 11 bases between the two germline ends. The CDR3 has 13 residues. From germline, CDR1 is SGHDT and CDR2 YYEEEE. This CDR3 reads CASSPTGSYEQYF. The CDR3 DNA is TGTGCCAGCAGCCCGACAGGTAGCTACGAGCAGTACTTC.

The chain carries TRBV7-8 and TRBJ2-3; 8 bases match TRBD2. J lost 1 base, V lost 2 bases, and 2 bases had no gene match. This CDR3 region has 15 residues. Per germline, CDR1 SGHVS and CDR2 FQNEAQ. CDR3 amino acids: CASSLRRGGTDTQYF. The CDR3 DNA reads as TGTGCCAGCAGCTTACGGCGGGGGGGCACAGATACGCAGTATTTT.

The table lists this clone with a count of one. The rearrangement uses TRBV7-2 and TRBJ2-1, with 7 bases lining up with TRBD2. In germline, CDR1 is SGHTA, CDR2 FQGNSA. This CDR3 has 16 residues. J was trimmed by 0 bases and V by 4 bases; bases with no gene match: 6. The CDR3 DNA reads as TGTGCCAGCAGCTCCCTGGGGGGGAGCTCCTACAATGAGCAGTTCTTC. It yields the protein CASSSLGGSSYNEQFF.

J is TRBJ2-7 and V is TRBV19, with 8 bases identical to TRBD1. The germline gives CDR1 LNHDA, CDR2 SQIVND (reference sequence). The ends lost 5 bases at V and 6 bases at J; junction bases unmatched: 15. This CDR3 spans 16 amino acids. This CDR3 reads CASSSQGAGTPTEQYF. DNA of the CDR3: TGTGCCAGTAGTTCTCAGGGGGCAGGGACTCCCACCGAGCAGTACTTC.

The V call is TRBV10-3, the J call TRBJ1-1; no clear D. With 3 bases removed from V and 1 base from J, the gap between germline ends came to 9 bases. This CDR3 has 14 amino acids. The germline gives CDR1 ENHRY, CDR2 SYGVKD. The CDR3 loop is CAISDFLRNTEAFF. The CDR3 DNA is TGTGCCATCAGTGATTTTCTGCGGAACACTGAAGCTTTCTTT.